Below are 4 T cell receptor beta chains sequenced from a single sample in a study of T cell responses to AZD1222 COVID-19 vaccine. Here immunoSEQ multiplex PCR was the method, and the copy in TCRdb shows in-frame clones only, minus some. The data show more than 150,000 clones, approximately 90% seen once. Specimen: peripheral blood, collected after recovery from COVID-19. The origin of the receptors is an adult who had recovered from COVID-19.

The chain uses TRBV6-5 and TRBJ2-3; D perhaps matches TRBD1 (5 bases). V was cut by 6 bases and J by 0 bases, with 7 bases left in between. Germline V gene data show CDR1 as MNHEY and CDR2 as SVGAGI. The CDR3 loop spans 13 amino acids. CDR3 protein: CASRAGSTDTQYF. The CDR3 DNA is TGTGCCAGCAGGGCAGGGAGCACAGATACGCAGTATTTT.

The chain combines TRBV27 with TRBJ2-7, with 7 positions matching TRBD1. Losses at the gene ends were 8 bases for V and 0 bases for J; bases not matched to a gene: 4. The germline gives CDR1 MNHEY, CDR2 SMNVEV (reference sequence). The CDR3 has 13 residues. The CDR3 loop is CASQDRYSYEQYF. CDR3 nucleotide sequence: TGTGCCAGCCAGGACAGGTACTCCTACGAGCAGTACTTC.

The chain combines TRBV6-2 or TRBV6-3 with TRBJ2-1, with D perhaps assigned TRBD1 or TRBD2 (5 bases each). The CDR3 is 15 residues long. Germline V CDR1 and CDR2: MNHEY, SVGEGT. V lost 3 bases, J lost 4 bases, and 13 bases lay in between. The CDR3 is CASSYPGRSYNEQFF. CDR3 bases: TGTGCCAGCAGTTATCCGGGGCGAAGTTACAATGAGCAGTTCTTC.

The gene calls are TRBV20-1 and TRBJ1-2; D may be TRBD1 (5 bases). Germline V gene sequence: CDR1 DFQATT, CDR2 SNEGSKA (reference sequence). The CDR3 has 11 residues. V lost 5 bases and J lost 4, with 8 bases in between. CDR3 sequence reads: CSASDSYGYTF. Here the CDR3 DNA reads TGCAGTGCTTCTGACAGCTATGGCTACACCTTC.